This entry is about one T cell receptor beta chain. Its antigen is undetermined. An end of the junction differs from the germline gene, which may be a read error. The CDR3 has 12 residues. Per germline, CDR1 DFQATT and CDR2 SNEGSKA (reference sequence). These data originate in a study of tumor and adjacent non-tumor tissue in lung cancer. As for the study in general: Patients were aged about 30 to 80, roughly nine men and roughly 5 women, stage I to III.

RNA was extracted from bulk tissue without any cell sorting. Notes on the study in general: TCR diversity was significantly greater in tumor than normal lung tissue. In normal lung, the top 100 clones were significantly more dominant than in tumor. Patients with more diverse tumor TCRs had worse survival.

Three rounds of nested PCR, following a modified ARM-PCR protocol, produced the TCRbeta library. TCRdb re-derived calls from the multiplex PCR reads in MiXCR, one entry per CDR3 protein. The sample shows just over 200,000 distinct CDR3 sequences, 70% to 75% of them seen only once. The specimen sequenced was lung tumor tissue. This chain connects TRBV20-1 to TRBJ1-1; D is ambiguous. The source is a man aged 55 to 70 with non-small cell lung cancer. DNA for the CDR3: TGCAGTGTTAGACGCGACGGTCACGAAGCTTTCTTT. It yields the protein CSVRRDGHEAFF.